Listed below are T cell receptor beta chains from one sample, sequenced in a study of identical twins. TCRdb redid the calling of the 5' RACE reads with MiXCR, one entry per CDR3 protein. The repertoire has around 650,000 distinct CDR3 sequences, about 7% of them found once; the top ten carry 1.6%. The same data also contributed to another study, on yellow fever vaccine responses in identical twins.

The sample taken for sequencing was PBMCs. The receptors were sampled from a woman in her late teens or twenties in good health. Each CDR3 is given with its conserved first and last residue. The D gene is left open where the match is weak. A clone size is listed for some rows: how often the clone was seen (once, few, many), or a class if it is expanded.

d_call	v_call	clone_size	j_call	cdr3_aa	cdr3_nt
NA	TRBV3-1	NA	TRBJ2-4	CACCRMTVGGNIQYF	TGTGCCTGCTGCCGCATGACCGTAGGGGGAAACATTCAGTACTTC
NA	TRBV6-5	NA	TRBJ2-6	CASSYSFKESGANVLTF	TGTGCCAGCAGTTACTCGTTCAAGGAATCTGGGGCCAACGTCCTGACTTTC
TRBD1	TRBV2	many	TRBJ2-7	CASSVQGDPYEQYF	TGTGCCAGCAGTGTACAGGGGGATCCCTACGAGCAGTACTTC
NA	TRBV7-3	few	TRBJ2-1	CASSRGSVSSYNEQFF	TGTGCCAGCAGCCGGGGGTCGGTTAGCTCCTACAATGAGCAGTTCTTC
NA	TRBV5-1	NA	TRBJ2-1	CASSLPENEQFF	TGCGCCAGCAGCTTGCCAGAGAATGAGCAGTTCTTC
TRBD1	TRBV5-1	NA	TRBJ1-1	CASSLGDSANTEAFF	TGCGCCAGCAGCTTGGGGGACAGCGCGAACACTGAAGCTTTCTTT
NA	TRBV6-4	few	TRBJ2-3	CASSERPLSTDTQYF	TGTGCCAGCAGTGAAAGACCGCTGAGCACAGATACGCAGTATTTT
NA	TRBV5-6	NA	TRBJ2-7	CASSSKGVAEQYF	TGTGCCAGCAGCTCCAAGGGCGTCGCCGAGCAGTACTTC
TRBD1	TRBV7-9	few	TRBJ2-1	CASSLARTGLRPVF	TGTGCCAGCAGCTTAGCTCGGACAGGGCTAAGGCCGGTCTTC
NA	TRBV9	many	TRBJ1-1	CASSAHSGLNTEAFF	TGTGCCAGCAGCGCCCACTCAGGGCTGAACACTGAAGCTTTCTTT
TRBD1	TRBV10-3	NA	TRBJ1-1	CAISTSTGVNTEAFF	TGTGCCATCAGTACGTCGACAGGGGTTAACACTGAAGCTTTCTTT
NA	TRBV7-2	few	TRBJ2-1	CASSLAGAISHDEQFF	TGTGCCAGCAGCTTAGCGGGGGCTATCAGTCACGATGAGCAGTTCTTC
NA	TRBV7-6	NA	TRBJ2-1	CASSPRGPGSTYNEQFF	TGTGCCAGCAGCCCCAGAGGTCCGGGATCAACCTACAATGAGCAGTTCTTC
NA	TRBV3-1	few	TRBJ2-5	CASTGTSGETQYF	TGTGCCAGCACCGGGACATCTGGGGAGACCCAGTACTTC
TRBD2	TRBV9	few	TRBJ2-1	CASSVQGLAGANEQFF	TGTGCCAGCAGCGTACAGGGGTTAGCGGGAGCAAATGAGCAGTTCTTC
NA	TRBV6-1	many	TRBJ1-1	CASRSASQIAEAFF	TGTGCCAGCAGAAGCGCAAGCCAGATAGCTGAAGCTTTCTTT
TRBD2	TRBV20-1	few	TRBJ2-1	CSARISGRGYEQFF	TGCAGTGCTAGAATCAGCGGGAGGGGCTATGAGCAGTTCTTC
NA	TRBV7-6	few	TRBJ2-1	CASSLWVGYEQFF	TGTGCCAGCAGCTTATGGGTAGGATATGAGCAGTTCTTC
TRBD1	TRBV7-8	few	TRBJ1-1	CASSLRGQVEAFF	TGTGCCAGCAGCTTAAGAGGACAGGTTGAAGCTTTCTTT
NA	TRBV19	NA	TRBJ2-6	CASSDGRGPGANVLTF	TGTGCCAGTAGTGACGGCAGAGGGCCTGGGGCCAACGTCCTGACTTTC
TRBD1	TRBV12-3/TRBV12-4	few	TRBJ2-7	CASSRTGNGEQYF	TGTGCCAGCAGTCGGACAGGGAACGGCGAGCAGTACTTC
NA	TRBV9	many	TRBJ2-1	CASAASSYNEQFF	TGTGCCAGCGCGGCTAGCTCCTACAATGAGCAGTTCTTC
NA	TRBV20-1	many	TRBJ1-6	CSARVGLVGNSPLHF	TGCAGTGCTAGAGTAGGATTAGTGGGCAATTCACCCCTCCACTTT
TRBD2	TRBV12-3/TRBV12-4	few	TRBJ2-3	CASSFGVAGGPRDTQYF	TGTGCCAGCAGTTTCGGAGTAGCGGGAGGGCCGAGAGATACGCAGTATTTT
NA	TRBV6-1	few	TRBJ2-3	CASSPRRAADTQYF	TGTGCCAGCAGTCCCCGGAGGGCAGCGGATACGCAGTATTTT
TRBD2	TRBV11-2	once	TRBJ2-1	CASGGASGGYTNEQFF	TGTGCCAGCGGGGGGGCTAGCGGGGGATATACCAATGAGCAGTTCTTC
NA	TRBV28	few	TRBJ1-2	CASKSYGYTF	TGTGCCAGCAAGTCCTATGGCTACACCTTC
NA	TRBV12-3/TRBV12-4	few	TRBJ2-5	CASSKAGGWTQYF	TGTGCCAGCAGTAAGGCAGGGGGGTGGACCCAGTACTTC
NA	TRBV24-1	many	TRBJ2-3	CATSGVRSTDTQYF	TGTGCCACCAGTGGGGTTAGGAGCACAGATACGCAGTATTTT
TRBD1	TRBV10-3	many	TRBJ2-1	CAISDPPGQGDEQFF	TGTGCCATCAGTGACCCACCGGGACAGGGAGATGAGCAGTTCTTC
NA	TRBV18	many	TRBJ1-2	CASSPDRTKSGYTF	TGTGCCAGCTCCCCTGACAGGACCAAGTCGGGCTACACCTTC
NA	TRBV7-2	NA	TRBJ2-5	CASSLFRETQYF	TGTGCCAGCAGCTTATTCCGGGAGACCCAGTACTTC
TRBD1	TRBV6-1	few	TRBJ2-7	CASRRQGFSYEQYF	TGTGCCAGCAGACGACAGGGGTTTTCTTACGAGCAGTACTTC
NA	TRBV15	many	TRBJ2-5	CATSRDTSKETQYF	TGTGCCACCAGCAGAGATACCAGTAAAGAGACCCAGTACTTC
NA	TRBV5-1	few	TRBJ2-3	CASSFGGAYTDTQYF	TGCGCCAGCAGCTTTGGCGGGGCCTACACAGATACGCAGTATTTT
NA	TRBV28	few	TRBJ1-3	CASSLFLQGGTIYF	TGTGCCAGCAGTTTATTCTTGCAGGGCGGCACCATATATTTT
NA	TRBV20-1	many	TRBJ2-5	CSAREPKETQYF	TGCAGTGCTAGAGAACCGAAAGAGACCCAGTACTTC
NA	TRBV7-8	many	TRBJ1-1	CASSLATNMNTEAFF	TGTGCCAGCAGCTTAGCGACTAACATGAACACTGAAGCTTTCTTT
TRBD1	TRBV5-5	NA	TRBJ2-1	CASSTRQGPNYNEQFF	TGTGCCAGCAGCACCCGACAGGGCCCAAACTACAATGAGCAGTTCTTC
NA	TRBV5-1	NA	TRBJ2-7	CASSSDSYSYEQYF	TGCGCCAGCAGCAGTGACAGCTACTCCTACGAGCAGTACTTC
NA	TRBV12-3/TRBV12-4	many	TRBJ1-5	CASSPGVQPQHF	TGTGCCAGCAGTCCGGGGGTTCAGCCCCAGCATTTT
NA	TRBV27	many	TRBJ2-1	CASGTVNEQFF	TGTGCCAGCGGGACGGTGAATGAGCAGTTCTTC
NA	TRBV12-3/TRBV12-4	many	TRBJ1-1	CASSLVGGGMNTEAFF	TGTGCCAGCAGTTTAGTCGGGGGGGGAATGAACACTGAAGCTTTCTTT
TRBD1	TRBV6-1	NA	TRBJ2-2	CASTGQGRTGELFF	TGTGCCAGCACGGGACAGGGCCGAACCGGGGAGCTGTTTTTT
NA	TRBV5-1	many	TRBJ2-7	CASSGNYEQYF	TGCGCCAGCAGCGGAAACTACGAGCAGTACTTC
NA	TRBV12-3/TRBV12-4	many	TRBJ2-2	CASSPTMLPGELFF	TGTGCCAGCAGTCCTACTATGTTGCCCGGGGAGCTGTTTTTT
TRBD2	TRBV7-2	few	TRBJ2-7	CASSPGGARGLYEQYF	TGTGCCAGCAGCCCGGGGGGGGCTCGGGGACTATACGAGCAGTACTTC
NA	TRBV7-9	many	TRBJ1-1	CASSLVQGWADAFF	TGTGCCAGCAGCTTAGTCCAGGGATGGGCTGACGCTTTCTTT
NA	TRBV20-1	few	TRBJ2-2	CSARARSPLEGLFF	TGCAGTGCTAGAGCCCGGTCTCCCCTGGAGGGGCTGTTTTTT
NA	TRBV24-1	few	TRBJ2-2	CATSVGNTGELFF	TGTGCCACCAGTGTAGGGAACACCGGGGAGCTGTTTTTT
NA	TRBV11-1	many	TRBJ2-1	CASSLGQTGLSSYNEQFF	TGTGCCAGCAGCTTAGGACAGACAGGACTTAGCTCCTACAATGAGCAGTTCTTC
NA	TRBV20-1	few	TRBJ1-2	CSASSGGARDYGYTF	TGCAGTGCTAGTTCCGGTGGGGCCCGGGACTATGGCTACACCTTC
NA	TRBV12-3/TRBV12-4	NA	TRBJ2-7	CASSLLLRVNSYEQYF	TGTGCCAGCAGTTTATTACTCCGAGTAAACTCCTACGAGCAGTACTTC
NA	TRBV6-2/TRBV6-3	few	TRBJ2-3	CASRIRGGSTDTQYF	TGTGCCAGCAGGATAAGGGGCGGGAGCACAGATACGCAGTATTTT
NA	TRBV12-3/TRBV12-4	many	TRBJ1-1	CASSLGRRNTEAFF	TGTGCCAGCAGTTTGGGACGGCGTAACACTGAAGCTTTCTTT
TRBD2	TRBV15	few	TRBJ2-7	CATSRKHSGTSGVSSYEQYF	TGTGCCACCAGCAGAAAGCACTCCGGGACTAGCGGGGTTAGCTCCTACGAGCAGTACTTC
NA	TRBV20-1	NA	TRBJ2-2	CSASSENTGELFF	TGCAGTGCTAGTTCTGAGAACACCGGGGAGCTGTTTTTT
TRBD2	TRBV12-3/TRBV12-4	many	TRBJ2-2	CASSLAPAGGRTGELFF	TGTGCCAGCAGTTTAGCGCCTGCGGGGGGGCGGACCGGGGAGCTGTTTTTT